Reported below is one T cell receptor beta chain. Produced via immunoSEQ multiplex PCR; TCRdb's table is partial and in-frame only. The top ten hold roughly 14% of the sample, which has approximately 210,000 clones, around 88% seen once. The cohort comprised adults aged about 18 to 100 years residing in about two dozen US areas. Participants were placed into cohorts based on the clinical history they reported. CDR3 size: 14 residues. CDR1 and CDR2 from the germline V gene are SEHNR and FQNEAQ (reference sequence). The ends lost 4 bases at V and 9 bases at J; junction bases unmatched: 4. This entry belongs to a study of blood T cell repertoires in COVID-19.

Sequencing input: PBMCs or T cells enriched from blood (not recorded which). The chain carries TRBV7-9 and TRBJ2-1; 12 positions match TRBD2. This TCR was recovered from a woman aged 45-65 years with acute COVID-19. This chain's CDR3 is CASSSILAGGEQFF. The CDR3 coding sequence is TGTGCCAGCAGCTCAATACTAGCGGGAGGTGAGCAGTTCTTC.